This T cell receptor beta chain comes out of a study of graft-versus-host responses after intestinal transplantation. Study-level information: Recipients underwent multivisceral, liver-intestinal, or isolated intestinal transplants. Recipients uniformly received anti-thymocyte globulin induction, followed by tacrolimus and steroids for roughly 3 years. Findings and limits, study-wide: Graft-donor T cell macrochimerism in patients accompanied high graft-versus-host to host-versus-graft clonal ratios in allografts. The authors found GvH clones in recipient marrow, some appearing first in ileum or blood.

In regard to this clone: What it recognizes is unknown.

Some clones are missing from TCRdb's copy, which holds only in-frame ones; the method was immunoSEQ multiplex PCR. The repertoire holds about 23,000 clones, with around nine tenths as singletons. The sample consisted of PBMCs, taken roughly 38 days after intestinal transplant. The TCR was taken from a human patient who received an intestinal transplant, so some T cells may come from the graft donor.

The CDR3 DNA follows: TGTGCCAGCAGTTTATCGGGCGGGAGCAATCAGCCCCAGCATTTT. Translated: CASSLSGGSNQPQHF. This chain joins TRBV27 and TRBJ1-5; D ambiguous. Germline V gene lookup returns CDR1 MNHEY and CDR2 SMNVEV (reference sequence). This CDR3 has 15 residues. Deletions cut 0 bases from V and 1 base from J, with 7 bases between.